The 5 T cell receptor beta chains presented below share a single source sample, sequenced in a study of T-cell reconstitution after alpha-beta-depleted transplantation in children. During its preparation, the TCRbeta library received unique molecular identifiers. MiXCR, applied by TCRdb to the PCR reads, yields one record per CDR3 protein. The data contain approximately 630,000 distinct CDR3 sequences, about an eighth of them seen just once; the ten biggest clones take up 0.79%. The sample in question was PBMCs, obtained before TCRalphabeta/CD19-depleted stem cell transplant. The receptors were sampled from a girl aged 2 to 9 with congenital amegakaryocytic thrombocytopenia, due to receive a stem cell transplant.

Of note for this clonotype: This CDR3 fails to terminate in the conserved phenylalanine or tryptophan, so it likely reflects a read error. The gene calls are TRBV4-2 and TRBJ2-1; 7 nucleotides agree with TRBD2. J lost 3 bases, V lost 2 bases, and 10 bases had no gene match. The germline V gene has CDR1 LGHNA and CDR2 YNFKEQ. The length of the CDR3 is 17 residues. CDR3 region: CASSQPRAGLHYNEQFL. The CDR3 DNA is TGTGCCAGCAGCCAACCGAGAGCGGGACTCCACTACAATGAGCAGTTCTTA.

This clonotype was observed at least ten times. Here the CDR3 reads CASRNGGQPGNTIYF. CDR3 DNA: TGTGCCAGCAGAAACGGGGGACAACCTGGAAACACCATATATTTT. V gene TRBV6-1 combines with J gene TRBJ1-3, with D perhaps matching TRBD1 (6 bases). CDR1 and CDR2 (germline): MNHNS, SASEGT. V lost 6 bases to trimming and J lost 2 bases, with 14 bases between them. This CDR3 has 15 residues.

This clonotype was found many times. The rearrangement links TRBV27 to TRBJ2-7; D is possibly TRBD1 (5 bases). Trimming left V 0 bases short and J 3 bases short, with 12 bases between. CDR1 is MNHEY and CDR2 is SMNVEV in the germline V gene (reference sequence). The CDR3 is 15 residues long. DNA of the CDR3: TGTGCCAGCAGTTTATCGGGGCAGATTTACTACGAGCAGTACTTC. Its protein is CASSLSGQIYYEQYF.

The chain carries TRBV11-1 and TRBJ2-5; 11 positions agree with TRBD2. Trimming cost V 1 base and J 12 bases; bases outside gene matches: 7. CDR3 length equals 14 residues. Germline assignment: CDR1 SGHAT and CDR2 FQDESV (reference sequence). The CDR3 DNA sequence: TGTGCCAGCAGCTTAGAACTAGCGGGAGCAGCGGAGTACTTC. It is translated as CASSLELAGAAEYF.

The chain links TRBV5-1 to TRBJ2-6; D possibly corresponds to TRBD1 (6 bases). Trimming stripped 4 bases from V and 0 bases from J, with 17 bases between. This CDR3 comprises 18 residues. Germline assignment: CDR1 SGHRS and CDR2 YFSETQ. The chain's CDR3 is CASSPMWGQYSGANVLTF. The CDR3 nucleotides are TGCGCCAGCAGCCCCATGTGGGGGCAATACTCTGGGGCCAACGTCCTGACTTTC.